Listed below are T cell receptor beta chains from one sample, sequenced in a study of vaccination and CD4 T cells after COVID-19. Each CDR3 protein gets one entry after TCRdb re-called the PCR reads with MiXCR. The table lists approximately 5,500 distinct CDR3 sequences, roughly 70% of them singletons. For these TCRs, the target antigens are not known. The sequenced sample was CD4+ T cells from blood, cultured in vitro. The receptor source for this set is a human donor who had recovered from COVID-19. Both conserved end residues are part of each CDR3. Clone sizes are given selectively: once, few, many, or a class where the clone is expanded.

j_gene	abundance	v_gene	CDR3aa
TRBJ1-2	once	TRBV30	CAWRTTGTGLYYGYTF
TRBJ1-2	NA	TRBV19	CASRETGGSNYGYTF
TRBJ2-3	NA	TRBV20-1	CSATPRAGGKSDTQYF
TRBJ1-1	NA	TRBV6-5	CASSYSADRGYFDTEAFF
TRBJ1-1	NA	TRBV19	CASSISSGSTEAFF
TRBJ2-5	NA	TRBV6-2/TRBV6-3	CASSSTSGGRETQYF
TRBJ1-1	NA	TRBV7-9	CASSTFRGEGAFF
TRBJ2-4	few	TRBV11-3	CASSLAGTNLVIQYF
TRBJ1-2	NA	TRBV6-1	CASRGQGFYGYTF
TRBJ2-3	NA	TRBV20-1	CSATPGGLGIYNTQYF
TRBJ2-1	NA	TRBV6-2/TRBV6-3	CASSHIRTSGEPNEQFF
TRBJ2-7	NA	TRBV28	CASSLHGQAYEQYF
TRBJ1-5	NA	TRBV6-2/TRBV6-3	CASSYSREGPQHF
TRBJ2-7	NA	TRBV20-1	CSALTGATYEQYF
TRBJ2-1	NA	TRBV20-1	CSADGTSGYNEQFF
TRBJ1-5	NA	TRBV7-8	CASSNDWNQPQHF
TRBJ1-2	NA	TRBV19	CASSIGTGDGYTF
TRBJ2-5	NA	TRBV20-1	CSARVPRDRETQYF
TRBJ2-2	NA	TRBV6-4	CASSQDRYTGELFF
TRBJ2-1	NA	TRBV6-1	CASSNPGRRLGNEQFF
TRBJ2-7	NA	TRBV11-3	CASSPRDSTFSYEQYF
TRBJ1-2	large	TRBV4-1	CASGGGVGYTF
TRBJ1-1	few	TRBV19	CASSLQRDTEAFF
TRBJ2-2	NA	TRBV20-1	CSARAGTGNTGELFF
TRBJ1-5	NA	TRBV20-1	CSATPLSNQPQHF
TRBJ1-2	medium-sized	TRBV5-8	CASSPARGFVYGYTF
TRBJ2-5	NA	TRBV20-1	CSARAGQGSETQYF
TRBJ2-2	NA	TRBV10-1	CASSEQLAGGAGELFF
TRBJ2-5	NA	TRBV6-2/TRBV6-3	CASSNPTSGGETQYF
TRBJ2-1	NA	TRBV25-1	CASAGGAGTYNEQFF
TRBJ2-5	NA	TRBV19	CASSIVVSQETQYF
TRBJ2-7	NA	TRBV19	CASSRGGQTHEQYF
TRBJ2-5	NA	TRBV27	CASSPRRDSGGAETQYF
TRBJ1-2	NA	TRBV6-1	CASSEATGLWGYTF
TRBJ1-5	NA	TRBV19	CASSIPVKGRQPQHF
TRBJ2-1	NA	TRBV20-1	CSARDNTAEQFF
TRBJ1-5	NA	TRBV7-2	CASSHEWNQPQHF
TRBJ1-2	NA	TRBV28	CASSQSGAESLYGYTF
TRBJ1-1	NA	TRBV2	CASTRDRPMNTEAFF
TRBJ1-2	NA	TRBV7-2	CASSLAGLGYTF
TRBJ1-5	NA	TRBV19	CASSPPRAQVGGNQPQHF
TRBJ1-5	large	TRBV21-1	CASSKVRRFKRLGGNQPQHF
TRBJ2-5	NA	TRBV21-1	CASSKGLAGGQETQYF
TRBJ2-1	NA	TRBV18	CASSRFKPSGGLNEQFF
TRBJ2-3	NA	TRBV20-1	CSARARGGTRTDTQYF
TRBJ1-6	NA	TRBV20-1	CSARASRTGDNSPLHF
TRBJ1-1	NA	TRBV27	CASSTRGGPTEAFF
TRBJ2-2	NA	TRBV29-1	CSVELGLVGGELFF
TRBJ2-3	NA	TRBV19	CASRKGLAGGTSTDTQYF
TRBJ2-5	NA	TRBV2	CASSFDPGQGKETQYF
TRBJ2-3	NA	TRBV5-1	CASSLRQGTDTQYF
TRBJ1-6	NA	TRBV11-3	CASSYRAVGSPLHF
TRBJ2-2	few	TRBV11-3	CASSPARQANTGELFF
TRBJ2-7	few	TRBV20-1	CSANRLAGGLNEQYF
TRBJ1-2	NA	TRBV6-2/TRBV6-3	CASSQTTRVSYGYTF